What follows are 2 T cell receptor beta chains derived from one specimen sequenced in a study of patients and donors after allogeneic stem cell transplantation. TCRdb re-called the RT-PCR reads with MiXCR, one entry per CDR3 protein. The sample consists of around 150,000 distinct CDR3 sequences, around 30% of them appearing once. Material for sequencing was blood, either unsorted or a sorted T cell fraction (not recorded which). Receptors originate from a human donor who was either an allogeneic HSCT recipient or a stem cell or donor lymphocyte infusion donor (not recorded which). It is not recorded whose cells these are; they may come from a transplant donor.

The chain carries TRBV29-1 and TRBJ2-2; D unclear. Trimming stripped 6 bases from V and 3 bases from J, with 8 bases between. Looked up from germline, CDR1 is SQVTM and CDR2 is ANQGSEA. This CDR3 contains 12 residues. CDR3 residues: CSVRPYTGELFF. Written as DNA, the CDR3 is TGCAGCGTCCGACCGTACACCGGGGAGCTGTTTTTT.

As concerns this clonotype: Relative to the germline gene, one junction end is altered; a read error may explain this. The J gene is TRBJ2-5, the V gene TRBV7-2; D might be TRBD2 (5 bases). The CDR3 length is 12 residues. Germline values: CDR1 SGHTA, CDR2 FQGNSA. CDR3 amino acids: CASSSRGAEGNF. The CDR3 nucleotides read TGTGCCAGCAGCTCCAGAGGTGCAGAGGGAAACTTC. Full variable domain (remainder filled in from reference TRBV7-2 and TRBJ2-5): GAGVSQSPSNKVTEKGKDVELRCDPISGHTALYWYRQSLGQGLEFLIYFQGNSAPDKSGLPSDRFSAERTGGSVSTLTIQRTQQEDSAVYLCASSSRGAEGNFGPGTRLLVL.